This is a list of T cell receptor beta chains from one sample in a study of shared clonotypes between healthy human individuals. Only in-frame clones appear in the TCRdb table, and some are missing; sequencing was by immunoSEQ multiplex PCR. The sample shows approximately 500,000 clones, 60% to 80% of them seen only once. Sequences were obtained from PBMCs. These receptors all come from a woman aged 35 to 49 in good health. Some clones in this sample may be carry-over from other donors' samples. Each CDR3 is given with its conserved first and last residue. The D gene is left open where the match is weak.

j_call v_call d_call cdr3_aa
TRBJ1-3 TRBV30 . CAWSVRGNPGNTIYF
TRBJ2-7 TRBV11-3 . CASSPGPTYEQYF
TRBJ1-1 TRBV7-9 . CASSFSPLSAWGTEAFF
TRBJ1-2 TRBV6-6 TRBD1 CASSYGGTGNYGYTF
TRBJ2-2 TRBV9 TRBD2 CASSPPRTGGRIEGTGELFF
TRBJ2-3 TRBV5-4 . CASSRQDPSTDTQYF
TRBJ1-3 TRBV28 . CASTSQVAGNTIYF
TRBJ1-5 TRBV28 TRBD1 CASHGSGQGMRQPQHF
TRBJ1-2 TRBV28 . CASSTLTVNYGYTF
TRBJ2-1 TRBV29-1 . CSVDRRYSNEQFF
TRBJ1-2 TRBV28 . CASGRKGGYTF
TRBJ2-1 TRBV2 TRBD2 CASSGVAGVGNEQFF
TRBJ1-3 TRBV5-1 TRBD1 CASSSGTGASGNTIYF
TRBJ2-7 TRBV2 TRBD2 CASKGLAATYEQYF
TRBJ1-5 TRBV6-6 . CASSYGGNQPQHF
TRBJ1-1 TRBV7-2 . CASSLGRRVGEAFF
TRBJ2-1 TRBV7-2 . CASSFNSYNEQFF
TRBJ1-2 TRBV29-1 . CSVESETSYGYTF
TRBJ1-4 TRBV6-6 TRBD1 CASSTGTGHEKLFF
TRBJ2-1 TRBV15 TRBD2 CATSSDLAGASYNEQFF
TRBJ2-6 TRBV11-1 . CASSLTALSGANVLTF
TRBJ2-5 TRBV18 TRBD2 CASSPLLAGETQYF
TRBJ1-4 TRBV28 TRBD1 CASHRTGENEKLFF
TRBJ2-7 TRBV27 . CASSLLGYEQYF
TRBJ2-2 TRBV5-8 . CASSLARGGGDTGELFF
TRBJ1-5 TRBV6-5 . CASSNHRSLGPQHF
TRBJ2-3 TRBV6-1 . CASSEFQGTDTQYF
TRBJ1-5 TRBV19 . CASTPLGDSNQPQHF
TRBJ2-5 TRBV2 . CASRPPGETQYF
TRBJ2-5 TRBV4-3 . CASSQGHQETQYF
TRBJ1-5 TRBV6-1 . CASSESQASSNQPQHF
TRBJ1-1 TRBV7-6 . CASTTYGTEAFF
TRBJ2-2 TRBV27 TRBD2 CASSLLAGFNSNTGELFF
TRBJ2-2 TRBV9 TRBD2 CASSVGAGADTGELFF
TRBJ2-3 TRBV28 TRBD2 CASSLRGLASTDTQYF
TRBJ2-7 TRBV19 TRBD2 CASSTGLPSYEQYF
TRBJ1-1 TRBV6-1 . CASSAQPNTEAFF
TRBJ2-3 TRBV7-2 . CASSLDYGSPDTQYF
TRBJ2-3 TRBV5-1 TRBD2 CASSLRLAGLTDTQYF
TRBJ2-2 TRBV2 . CASSIRDGQSAGELFF
TRBJ2-1 TRBV6-4 TRBD2 CASRAGPAYNEQFF
TRBJ1-5 TRBV27 . CASSLFSGGDQPQHF
TRBJ1-2 TRBV4-1 . CASSQDRANYGYTF
TRBJ2-5 TRBV19 TRBD1 CASTSTGVETQYF
TRBJ2-5 TRBV6-6 TRBD2 CASSYGAGGLETQYF
TRBJ2-2 TRBV11-3 . CASSREPTTGELFF
TRBJ2-3 TRBV7-9 . CASSGSGPDTQYF
TRBJ1-2 TRBV28 . CASSPPHLQTRNYGYTF
TRBJ2-5 TRBV27 TRBD2 CASSPGTSGRETQYF
TRBJ1-4 TRBV19 . CASSTVQGTQNEKLFF
TRBJ2-1 TRBV2 . CASSDELPPYEQFF
TRBJ2-1 TRBV19 TRBD2 CASSTRAGGYNEQFF
TRBJ1-2 TRBV28 . CASSFPGSTLIYGYTF
TRBJ2-5 TRBV6-1 TRBD2 CASSESRGGGETQYF